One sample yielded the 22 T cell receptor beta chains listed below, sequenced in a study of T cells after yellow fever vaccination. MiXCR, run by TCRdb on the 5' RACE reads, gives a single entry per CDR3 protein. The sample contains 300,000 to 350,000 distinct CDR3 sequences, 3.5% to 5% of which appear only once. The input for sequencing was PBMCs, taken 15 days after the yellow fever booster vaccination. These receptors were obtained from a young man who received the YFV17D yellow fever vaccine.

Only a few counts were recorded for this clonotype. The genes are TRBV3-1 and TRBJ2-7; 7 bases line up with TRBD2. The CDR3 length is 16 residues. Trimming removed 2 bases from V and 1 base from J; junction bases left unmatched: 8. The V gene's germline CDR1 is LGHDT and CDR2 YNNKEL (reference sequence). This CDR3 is CASSQREGTTSYEQYV. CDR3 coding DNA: TGTGCCAGCAGCCAAAGGGAGGGTACGACATCCTACGAGCAGTACGTC.

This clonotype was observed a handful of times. DNA of the CDR3: TGTGCCAGCAGCCCCGAACAGGGATCTAGCACAGATACGCAGTATTTT. Its translation is CASSPEQGSSTDTQYF. V usage is TRBV7-9 and J usage is TRBJ2-3, with D tentatively TRBD1 (6 bases). The CDR3 has 16 amino acids. Trimming stripped 5 bases from V and 0 bases from J, with 15 bases between. Germline V gene data show CDR1 as SEHNR and CDR2 as FQNEAQ (reference sequence).

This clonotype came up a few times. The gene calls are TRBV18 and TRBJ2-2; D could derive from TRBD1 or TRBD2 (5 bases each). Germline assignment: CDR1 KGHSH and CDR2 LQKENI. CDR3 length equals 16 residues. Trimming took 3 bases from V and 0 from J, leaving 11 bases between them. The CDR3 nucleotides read TGTGCCAGCTCACCGGGGACGGCCACGAACACCGGGGAGCTGTTTTTT. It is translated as CASSPGTATNTGELFF.

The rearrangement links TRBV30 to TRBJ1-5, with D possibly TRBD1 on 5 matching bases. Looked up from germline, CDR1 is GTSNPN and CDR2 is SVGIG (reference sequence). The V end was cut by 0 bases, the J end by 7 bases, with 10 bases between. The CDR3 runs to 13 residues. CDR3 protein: CAWSVSGQQPQHF. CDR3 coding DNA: TGTGCCTGGAGTGTTTCGGGGCAACAGCCCCAGCATTTT.

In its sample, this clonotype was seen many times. CDR3 bases: TGTGCCAGCAGCTTGGACTACGTCAAAGATACGCAGTATTTT. This gives the protein CASSLDYVKDTQYF. This rearrangement joins TRBV5-6 to TRBJ2-3; D gene uncertain. Germline lookup yields CDR1 SGHDT and CDR2 YYEEEE. V was cut by 0 bases and J by 5 bases, with 10 bases left in between. CDR3 length: 14 residues.

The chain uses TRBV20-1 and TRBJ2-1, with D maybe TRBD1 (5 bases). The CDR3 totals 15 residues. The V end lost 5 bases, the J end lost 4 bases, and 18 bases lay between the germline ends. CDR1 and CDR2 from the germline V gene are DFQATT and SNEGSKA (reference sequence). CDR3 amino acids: CSALPPGSVYNEQFF. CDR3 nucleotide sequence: TGCAGTGCTCTGCCGCCAGGGTCAGTGTACAATGAGCAGTTCTTC.

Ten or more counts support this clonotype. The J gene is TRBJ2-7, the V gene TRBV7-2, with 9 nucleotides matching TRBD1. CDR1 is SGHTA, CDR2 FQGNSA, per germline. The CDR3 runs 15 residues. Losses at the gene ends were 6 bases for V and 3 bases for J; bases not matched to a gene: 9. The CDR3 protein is CASRPSPGQGYEQYF. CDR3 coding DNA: TGTGCCAGCAGACCGTCCCCGGGACAGGGCTACGAGCAGTACTTC.

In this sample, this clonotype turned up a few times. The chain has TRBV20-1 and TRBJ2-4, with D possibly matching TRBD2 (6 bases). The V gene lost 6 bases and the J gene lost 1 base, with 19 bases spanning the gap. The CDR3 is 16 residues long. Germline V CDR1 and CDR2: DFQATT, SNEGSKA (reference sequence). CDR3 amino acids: CSAQTAGTLAKNIQYF. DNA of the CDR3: TGCAGTGCCCAAACGGCGGGGACTTTGGCCAAAAACATTCAGTACTTC.

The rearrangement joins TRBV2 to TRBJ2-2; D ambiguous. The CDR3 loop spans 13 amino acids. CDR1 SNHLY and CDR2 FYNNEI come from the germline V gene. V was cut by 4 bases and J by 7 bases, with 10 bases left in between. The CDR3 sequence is CASSVLSDGELFF. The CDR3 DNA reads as TGTGCCAGCAGTGTCCTTAGTGACGGGGAGCTGTTTTTT.

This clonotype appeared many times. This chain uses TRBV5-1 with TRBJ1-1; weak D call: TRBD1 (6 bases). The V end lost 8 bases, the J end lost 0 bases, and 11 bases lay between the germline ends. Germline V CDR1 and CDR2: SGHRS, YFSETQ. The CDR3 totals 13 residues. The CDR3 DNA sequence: TGCGCCAGTCGGACAGCCCTGAACACTGAAGCTTTCTTT. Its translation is CASRTALNTEAFF.

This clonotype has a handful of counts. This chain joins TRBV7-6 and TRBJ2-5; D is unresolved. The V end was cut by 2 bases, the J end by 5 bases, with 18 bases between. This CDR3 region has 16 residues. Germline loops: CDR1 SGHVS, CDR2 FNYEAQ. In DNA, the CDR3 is TGTGCCAGCAGCTTACGTTCTCGTACGGCAACTGAGACCCAGTACTTC. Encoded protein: CASSLRSRTATETQYF.

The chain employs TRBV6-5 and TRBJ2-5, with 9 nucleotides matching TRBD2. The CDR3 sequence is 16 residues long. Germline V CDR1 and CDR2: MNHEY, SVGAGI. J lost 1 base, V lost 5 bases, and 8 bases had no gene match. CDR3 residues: CASSPQRGAGQETQYF. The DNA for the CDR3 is TGTGCCAGCAGTCCTCAGCGGGGGGCCGGCCAAGAGACCCAGTACTTC.

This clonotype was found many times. CDR3 amino acids: CASSPNDRGYGYTF. The CDR3 bases are TGCGCCAGCAGCCCAAATGACAGGGGCTATGGCTACACCTTC. The chain is built from TRBV5-1 and TRBJ1-2; TRBD1 agrees at 8 bases. There are 14 residues in the CDR3. CDR1 and CDR2 (germline): SGHRS, YFSETQ. After removal of 4 bases from V and 4 bases from J, the junction contained 6 bases not matched to a gene.

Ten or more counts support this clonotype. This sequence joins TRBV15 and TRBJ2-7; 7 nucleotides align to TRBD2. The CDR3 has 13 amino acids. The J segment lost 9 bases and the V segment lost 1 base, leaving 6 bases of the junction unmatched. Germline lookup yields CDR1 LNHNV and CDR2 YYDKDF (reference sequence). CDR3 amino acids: CATSRVSRGVQYF. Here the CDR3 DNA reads TGTGCCACCAGCAGAGTGAGTCGGGGGGTGCAGTACTTC.

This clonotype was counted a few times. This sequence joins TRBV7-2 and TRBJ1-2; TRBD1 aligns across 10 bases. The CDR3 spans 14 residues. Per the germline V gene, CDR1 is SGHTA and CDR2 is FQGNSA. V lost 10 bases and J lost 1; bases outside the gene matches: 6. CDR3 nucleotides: TGTGCCACAAACGGGGACAGGGGTAACTATGGCTACACCTTC. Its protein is CATNGDRGNYGYTF.

For the CDR3, the DNA is TGCGCCAGCAGAAGGAGCTCTGGGGCCAACGTCCTGACTTTC. It is translated as CASRRSSGANVLTF. The chain employs TRBV5-1 and TRBJ2-6; D ambiguous. The CDR3 totals 14 residues. Germline CDR1 and CDR2: SGHRS and YFSETQ. With 5 bases removed from V and 0 bases from J, the gap between germline ends came to 6 bases.

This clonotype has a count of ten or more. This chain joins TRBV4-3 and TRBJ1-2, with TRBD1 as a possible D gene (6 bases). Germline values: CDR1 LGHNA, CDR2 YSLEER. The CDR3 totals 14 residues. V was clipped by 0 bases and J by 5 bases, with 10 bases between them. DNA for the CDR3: TGCGCCAGCAGCCAAGAAGACAGGCCATATGGCTACACCTTC. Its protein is CASSQEDRPYGYTF.

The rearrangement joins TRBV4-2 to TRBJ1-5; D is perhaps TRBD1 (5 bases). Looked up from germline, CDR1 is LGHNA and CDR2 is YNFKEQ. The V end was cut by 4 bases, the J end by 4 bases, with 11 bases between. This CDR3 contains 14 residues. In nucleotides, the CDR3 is TGTGCCAGCAGCCCGTCGACAGCTAATCAGCCCCAGCATTTT. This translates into CASSPSTANQPQHF.

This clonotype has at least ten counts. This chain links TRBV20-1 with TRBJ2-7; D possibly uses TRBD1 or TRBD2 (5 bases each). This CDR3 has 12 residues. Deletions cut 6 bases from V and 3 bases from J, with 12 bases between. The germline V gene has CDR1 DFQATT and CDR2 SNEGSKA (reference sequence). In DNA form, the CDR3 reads TGCAGTGCCCGGGACCAGGGCTACGAGCAGTACGTC. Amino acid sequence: CSARDQGYEQYV.

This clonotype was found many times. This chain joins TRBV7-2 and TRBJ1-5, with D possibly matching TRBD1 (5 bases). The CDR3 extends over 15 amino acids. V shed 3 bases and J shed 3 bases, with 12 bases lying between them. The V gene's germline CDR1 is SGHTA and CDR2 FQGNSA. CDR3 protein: CASSLAGGFNQPQHF. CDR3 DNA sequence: TGTGCCAGCAGCTTGGCCGGGGGATTCAATCAGCCCCAGCATTTT. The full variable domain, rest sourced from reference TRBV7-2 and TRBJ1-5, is GAGVSQSPSNKVTEKGKDVELRCDPISGHTALYWYRQSLGQGLEFLIYFQGNSAPDKSGLPSDRFSAERTGGSVSTLTIQRTQQEDSAVYLCASSLAGGFNQPQHFGDGTRLSIL.

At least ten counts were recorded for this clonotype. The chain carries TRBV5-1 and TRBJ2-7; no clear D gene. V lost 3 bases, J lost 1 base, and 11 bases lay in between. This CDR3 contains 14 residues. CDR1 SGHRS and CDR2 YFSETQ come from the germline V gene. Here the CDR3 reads CASSYTDRSYEQYF. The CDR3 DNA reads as TGCGCCAGCAGCTACACCGACCGGTCCTACGAGCAGTACTTC.

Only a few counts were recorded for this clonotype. The CDR3, as DNA: TGCGCCAGCAGCCAAGATTCTCCGAATGAGCAGTTCTTC. Encoded protein: CASSQDSPNEQFF. The J gene is TRBJ2-1, the V gene TRBV4-1; D remains ambiguous. Germline V gives CDR1 MGHRA, CDR2 YSYEKL. V was shortened by 0 bases and J by 7 bases, with 7 bases between the two germline ends. The CDR3 sequence is 13 residues long.